The subject of this entry is one T cell receptor beta chain. V dropped 3 bases and J dropped 5 bases, with 16 bases sitting between them. Germline V gives CDR1 SQVTM, CDR2 ANQGSEA. The CDR3 spans 14 residues. Original handling: Amplification of reference gene primers was used by the study to estimate nucleated cell counts. Sequenced by immunoSEQ multiplex PCR; TCRdb stores in-frame clones only, minus some. That table is the source of V, J and clone size, and D and trimming were worked out from the DNA. The repertoire holds more than 150,000 clones, approximately 90% seen once, with around 13% in the top ten. Seattle enrolled patients during active infection and tracked them longitudinally. This specimen comes from a study of blood T cell repertoires in COVID-19. Across the whole study: Italy, Spain and the United States were the sources of the convalescent and acute COVID-19 samples. In each case, the material was cDNA or gDNA derived from T cells, B-cell-depleted T cells, or PBMCs.

The clonotype was recovered from a woman aged 65 to 85 with COVID-19, enrolled during active disease. Sequenced sample: peripheral blood. The V call is TRBV29-1, the J call TRBJ2-5; possible D gene TRBD2, 5 bases. CDR3: CSVESTVGGETQYF. The CDR3, as DNA: TGCAGCGTTGAGTCGACGGTCGGCGGGGAGACCCAGTACTTC.